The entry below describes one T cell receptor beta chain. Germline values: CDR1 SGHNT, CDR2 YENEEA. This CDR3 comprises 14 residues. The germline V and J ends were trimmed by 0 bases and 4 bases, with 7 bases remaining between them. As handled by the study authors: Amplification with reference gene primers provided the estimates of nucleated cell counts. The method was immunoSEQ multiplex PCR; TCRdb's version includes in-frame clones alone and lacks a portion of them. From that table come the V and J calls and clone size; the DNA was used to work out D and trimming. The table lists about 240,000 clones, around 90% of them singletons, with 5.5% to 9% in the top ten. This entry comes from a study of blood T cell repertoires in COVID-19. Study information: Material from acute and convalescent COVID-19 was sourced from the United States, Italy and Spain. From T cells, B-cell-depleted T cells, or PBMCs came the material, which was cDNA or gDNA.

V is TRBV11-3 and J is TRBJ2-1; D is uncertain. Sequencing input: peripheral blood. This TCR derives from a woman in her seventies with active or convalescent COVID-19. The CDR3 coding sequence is TGTGCCAGCAGCTTAGATCTCGGGTACAATGAGCAGTTCTTC. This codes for CASSLDLGYNEQFF.